This is a list of T cell receptor beta chains from one sample in a study of blood T cell repertoires in COVID-19. Libraries were prepared by immunoSEQ multiplex PCR; TCRdb keeps only in-frame clonotypes and omits some of them. The repertoire has hundreds of thousands of clones, 82% of them found once; the top ten carry 3% to 4.5%. Sequences were obtained from peripheral blood. The receptors derive from a woman older than 75 with acute or convalescent COVID-19. Both conserved end residues are part of each CDR3. The D gene is left open where the match is weak. Clone size, where shown, is once, few, many, or a class for clones that have expanded.

D gene,V gene,J gene,clone size,CDR3 protein,CDR3 DNA
.,TRBV3-1/TRBV3-2,TRBJ1-6,few,CASRTEGNDNSPLHF,TGTGCCAGCAGGACGGAGGGAAATGATAATTCACCCCTCCACTTT
.,TRBV25-1,TRBJ2-1,.,CASSTRGNEQFF,TGTGCCAGCAGCACCAGAGGCAATGAGCAGTTCTTC
TRBD1,TRBV5-1,TRBJ2-6,once,CASSSTGGSNVLTF,TGCGCCAGCAGCTCCACAGGGGGGTCCAACGTCCTGACTTTC
TRBD1,TRBV7-8,TRBJ1-6,few,CASSLGQGRRSPLHF,TGTGCCAGCAGCTTAGGACAGGGTCGACGGTCACCCCTCCACTTT
.,TRBV27,TRBJ1-2,.,CASSFEGGGYTF,TGTGCCAGCAGTTTCGAAGGGGGTGGCTACACCTTC
.,TRBV27,TRBJ1-4,.,CASSRLPPGLPGEKLFF,TGTGCCAGCAGCCGCCTTCCCCCGGGACTCCCAGGTGAAAAACTGTTTTTT
TRBD2,TRBV14,TRBJ2-7,few,CASSQAGYAGGDYEQYF,TGTGCCAGCAGCCAAGCCGGTTACGCGGGGGGCGACTACGAGCAGTACTTC
TRBD2,TRBV6-2/TRBV6-3,TRBJ2-7,.,CASSPPNLAGVTYEQYF,TGTGCCAGCAGTCCCCCGAACCTAGCGGGGGTTACCTACGAGCAGTACTTC
.,TRBV2,TRBJ1-2,.,CASSSESTAGYTF,TGTGCCAGCAGTTCAGAGTCGACAGCTGGCTACACCTTC
.,TRBV4-2,TRBJ2-1,.,CASSQDGLGLAEYNEQFF,TGTGCCAGCAGCCAAGATGGCCTCGGACTGGCAGAATACAATGAGCAGTTCTTC
.,TRBV12-3/TRBV12-4,TRBJ1-2,once,CASKPPTNYGYTF,TGTGCCAGCAAGCCCCCGACAAACTATGGCTACACCTTC
.,TRBV6-5,TRBJ2-1,few,CASSSNRENEQFF,TGTGCCAGCAGTTCAAACAGGGAAAATGAGCAGTTCTTC
.,TRBV3-1/TRBV3-2,TRBJ1-5,.,CASSQGNGNNQPQHF,TGTGCCAGCAGCCAGGGGAACGGGAACAATCAGCCCCAGCATTTT
.,TRBV11-3,TRBJ2-5,once,CASSEPNGQETQYF,TGTGCCAGCAGCGAACCAAACGGCCAAGAGACCCAGTACTTC
.,TRBV7-2,TRBJ2-5,once,CASSSDQGETQYF,TGTGCCAGCAGCTCGGACCAGGGGGAGACCCAGTACTTC
.,TRBV27,TRBJ1-4,.,CASSLRGQEKLFF,TGTGCCAGCAGTTTAAGAGGACAGGAAAAACTGTTTTTT
.,TRBV23-1,TRBJ1-1,.,CASSQSPSVATEAFF,TGCGCCAGCAGTCAATCGCCCAGCGTGGCAACTGAAGCTTTCTTT
TRBD2,TRBV7-7,TRBJ2-1,.,CASSPGLAGEYNEQFF,TGTGCTAGCAGCCCCGGACTAGCGGGGGAGTACAATGAGCAGTTCTTC
.,TRBV5-4,TRBJ2-3,.,CASSLDRSTDTQYF,TGTGCCAGCAGCTTGGACAGAAGCACAGATACGCAGTATTTT
TRBD2,TRBV30,TRBJ2-4,.,CAWSGTGGLNIQYF,TGTGCCTGGAGTGGAACGGGGGGTTTAAACATTCAGTACTTC
.,TRBV12-3/TRBV12-4,TRBJ1-1,.,CASSLSARGAFF,TGTGCCAGCAGTTTATCGGCTCGAGGAGCTTTCTTT
.,TRBV28,TRBJ2-2,.,CASSLGGLSSGELFF,TGTGCCAGCAGTTTGGGGGGTTTGTCATCCGGGGAGCTGTTTTTT
.,TRBV6-1,TRBJ1-1,once,CASSEPGPRGNTEAFF,TGTGCCAGCAGTGAACCAGGACCGCGGGGGAACACTGAAGCTTTCTTT
TRBD1,TRBV7-9,TRBJ2-2,.,CASSRTPTGTGGTGELFF,TGTGCCAGCAGCCGAACCCCCACCGGGACAGGGGGGACCGGGGAGCTGTTTTTT
.,TRBV2,TRBJ2-7,.,CASSERQGPHEQYF,TGTGCCAGCAGTGAAAGGCAGGGTCCCCACGAGCAGTACTTC
TRBD1,TRBV11-1,TRBJ1-1,.,CASRQGRNTEAFF,TGTGCCAGTAGACAGGGGAGGAACACTGAAGCTTTCTTT
.,TRBV28,TRBJ2-1,.,CASPPSHPGVGNNEQFF,TGTGCCAGCCCCCCCTCACACCCCGGGGTCGGAAACAATGAGCAGTTCTTC
TRBD1,TRBV6-5,TRBJ1-1,.,CASITDRVYTEAFF,TGTGCCAGCATTACCGACAGGGTATACACTGAAGCTTTCTTT
TRBD1,TRBV29-1,TRBJ1-1,.,CSGGQLNTEAFF,TGCAGCGGGGGACAGCTGAACACTGAAGCTTTCTTT
TRBD2,TRBV7-2,TRBJ2-3,.,CASSLEGAGGPSTQYF,TGTGCCAGCAGCTTAGAGGGAGCGGGGGGGCCCAGTACGCAGTATTTT
TRBD1,TRBV3-1/TRBV3-2,TRBJ2-2,once,CASSRRGQGIAGELFF,TGTGCCAGCAGCCGGAGGGGACAGGGGATAGCCGGGGAGCTGTTTTTT
.,TRBV2,TRBJ2-3,.,CASSDGQFTDTQYF,TGTGCCAGCAGTGATGGGCAATTCACAGATACGCAGTATTTT